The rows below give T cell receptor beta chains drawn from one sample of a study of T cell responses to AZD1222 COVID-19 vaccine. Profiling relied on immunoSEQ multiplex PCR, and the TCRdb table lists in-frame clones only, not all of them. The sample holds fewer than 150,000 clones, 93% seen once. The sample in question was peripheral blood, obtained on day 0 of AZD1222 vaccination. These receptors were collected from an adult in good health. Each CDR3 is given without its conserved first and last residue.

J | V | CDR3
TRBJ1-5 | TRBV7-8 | ASSLNVAEGGNQPQH
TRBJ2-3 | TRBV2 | ASNRLAGSTDTQY
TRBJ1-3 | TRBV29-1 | SVQLTGNTIY
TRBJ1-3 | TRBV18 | ASSPEDRVFSGNTIY
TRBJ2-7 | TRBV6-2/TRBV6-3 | ASSSWGISYEQY
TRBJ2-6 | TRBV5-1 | ASSLDLSGANVLT
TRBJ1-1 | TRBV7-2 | ASSKLPTGATEAF
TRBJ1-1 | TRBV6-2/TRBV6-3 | ASSPDLFQGGKNTEAF
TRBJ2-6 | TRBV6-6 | ASSYSVSGANVLT
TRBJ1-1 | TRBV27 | ASSSEHGVDTEAF
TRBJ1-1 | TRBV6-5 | ASRRTVMNTEAF
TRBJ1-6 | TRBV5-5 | ASSQSRDGKEPLH
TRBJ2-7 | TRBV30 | AWSVTGHYEQY
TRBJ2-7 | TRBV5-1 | ASSLGQGGSSYEQY
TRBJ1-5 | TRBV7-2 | ASSLRLTPREAQH
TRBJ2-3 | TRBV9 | ASSVGWTGTDTQY
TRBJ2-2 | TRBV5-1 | ASSLMTGDSTGELF
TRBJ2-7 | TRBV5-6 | ASSFGYEQY
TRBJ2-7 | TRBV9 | ASSVASSTYEQY
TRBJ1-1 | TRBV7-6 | ASSLGGDWAEAF
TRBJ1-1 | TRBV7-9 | ASSLWAGRRTLNTEAF
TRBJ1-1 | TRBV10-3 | AIRGDPNTEAF
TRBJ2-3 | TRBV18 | ASSPLQGRTDTQY
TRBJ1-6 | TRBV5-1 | ASSPGNGEDSPLH
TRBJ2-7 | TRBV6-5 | ASSTRDSHYEQY
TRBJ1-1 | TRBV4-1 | ASSAIGRNTEAF
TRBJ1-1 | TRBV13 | ASSDRQGGFRAF
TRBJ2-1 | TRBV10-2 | ASSVGGANNEQF
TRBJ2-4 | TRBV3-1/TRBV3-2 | ASSPDRGGFGKNIQY
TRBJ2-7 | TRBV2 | ASSEARTSGAYEQY
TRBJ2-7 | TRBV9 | ASSRGGRENYEQY
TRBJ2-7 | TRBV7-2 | ASSLNGGLSSYEQY
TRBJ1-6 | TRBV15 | ATSRDGPLEVFSPLH
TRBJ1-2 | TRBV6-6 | ASSYPRQGNYGYT
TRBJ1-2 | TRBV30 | AWSAHYGYT
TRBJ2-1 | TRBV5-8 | ASSWGPRPNEQF
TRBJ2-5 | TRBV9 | ASSVGGNQETQY
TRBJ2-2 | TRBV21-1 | ASSRLGRGQHTGELF
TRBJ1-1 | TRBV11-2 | ASSFSTVWVNTEAF
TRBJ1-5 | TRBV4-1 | ASSQVPGTQPQH
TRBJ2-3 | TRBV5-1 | ASSLVGRTDTQY
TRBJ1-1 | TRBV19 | ASSDRQNTEAF